Listed below are T cell receptor beta chains from one sample, sequenced in a study of identical twins. TCRdb re-called the 5' RACE reads through MiXCR, storing one row per CDR3 protein. The sample records some 900,000 distinct CDR3 sequences, 9% to 15% being singletons. This sample was also put to use in a study of yellow fever vaccine responses in identical twins.

The sequencing sample was made of PBMCs. The source of these receptors is a woman under 30 in good health. Both conserved end residues are part of each CDR3. The D gene is left open where the match is weak. Size tells how often a clone was seen (once, few, many) or the class of an expanded clone, and some rows leave it out.

. TRBJ2-3 TRBV10-3 . TGTGCCATTGGGATTTTGAACGAAGGCACAGATACGCAGTATTTT CAIGILNEGTDTQYF
TRBD2 TRBJ2-1 TRBV5-1 many TGCGCCAGCACCCCAGCGGGAGACAATGAGCAGTTCTTC CASTPAGDNEQFF
. TRBJ2-1 TRBV6-5 . TGTGCCAGCAGTGCCGCACGTACTGGGCAGTTCTTC CASSAARTGQFF
. TRBJ2-1 TRBV25-1 . TGTGCCAGCAGAGGGAGGGAGCAGTTCTTC CASRGREQFF
. TRBJ2-1 TRBV3-1 . TGTGCCAGCAGCCAAGATCGGTACGGGGTCCCCCCCAACAATGAGCAGTTCTTC CASSQDRYGVPPNNEQFF
. TRBJ2-2 TRBV6-1 . TGTGCCAGCAGCCCCTACGAGGGGACCGGGGAGCTGTTTTTT CASSPYEGTGELFF
. TRBJ2-2 TRBV18 . TGTGCCAGCCCTCCACCGGGCCCAGGGACCGGGGAGCTGTTTTTT CASPPPGPGTGELFF
TRBD1 TRBJ1-1 TRBV6-1 few TGTGCCAGCAGTCGACAGGGAATTTTGACTGAAGCTTTCTTT CASSRQGILTEAFF
TRBD2 TRBJ2-3 TRBV12-3/TRBV12-4 many TGTGCCAGCAGTTTCCGTATCCGGACTAGCGGGGGCTCAGATACGCAGTATTTT CASSFRIRTSGGSDTQYF
. TRBJ1-1 TRBV5-1 few TGCGCCAGCAGCCCGGTAGACAGATACACTGAAGCTTTCTTT CASSPVDRYTEAFF
. TRBJ2-1 TRBV7-6 . TGTGCCAGCAGCTTAAGAGGGGGGCTAGCAATTAATGAGCAGTTCTTC CASSLRGGLAINEQFF
TRBD1 TRBJ2-5 TRBV20-1 . TGCAGTGCAGAAGGACAGGGTAATCATCCGTGGGAGACCCAGTACTTC CSAEGQGNHPWETQYF
. TRBJ2-1 TRBV27 few TGTGCCAGCAGTGAAACTAGGGGGGGTTACAATGAGCAGTTCTTC CASSETRGGYNEQFF
TRBD2 TRBJ2-3 TRBV9 many TGTGCCAGCAGCGTAGCGGGAGGCGGCACAGATACGCAGTATTTT CASSVAGGGTDTQYF
. TRBJ2-3 TRBV4-1 few TGCGCCAGCAGCCAAGAAGAGGGGGGCCTCACAGATACGCAGTATTTT CASSQEEGGLTDTQYF
. TRBJ2-1 TRBV20-1 few TGCAGTGGGACCACCTACAATGAGCAGTTCTTC CSGTTYNEQFF
TRBD2 TRBJ2-3 TRBV10-3 few TGTGCCATCAGTGACCCAGGACTAGCGGGGCCCACAGATACGCAGTATTTT CAISDPGLAGPTDTQYF
. TRBJ2-1 TRBV10-3 . TGTGCCATCACTAGAGATGGCTCCTACAATGAGCAGTTCTTC CAITRDGSYNEQFF
TRBD1 TRBJ1-1 TRBV29-1 many TGCAGCGCCCGGACAGGGGGAGACACTGAAGCTTTCTTT CSARTGGDTEAFF
TRBD2 TRBJ2-1 TRBV7-8 few TGTGCCAGCAGCTTTCCTACCGCCGGGACTAGCGGGAGGGGTTACAATGAGCAGTTCTTC CASSFPTAGTSGRGYNEQFF
TRBD1 TRBJ2-5 TRBV3-1 . TGTGCCAGCAGCCAGAATTGGGGCAGGGGGGAGACCCAGTACTTC CASSQNWGRGETQYF
TRBD2 TRBJ2-3 TRBV24-1 . TGTGCCACCAGTGATTTTGGGACTAGCGGGAGCACAGATACGCAGTATTTT CATSDFGTSGSTDTQYF
. TRBJ2-5 TRBV7-8 . TGTGCCAGCAGCCTCGAGGCGGGGCGGCAGACCCAGTACTTC CASSLEAGRQTQYF
TRBD1 TRBJ2-7 TRBV5-6 . TGTGCCAGCAGCCCTACCGACAGGGTATCCGAGCAGTACTTC CASSPTDRVSEQYF
TRBD2 TRBJ2-1 TRBV6-1 . TGTGCCAGCAGTACCCTTACTAGCGGGAGCTCCCATGAGCAGTTCTTC CASSTLTSGSSHEQFF
. TRBJ2-6 TRBV15 . TGTGCCACCAGCAGTTCTACAGGTCCATCTTTCTCTGGGGCCAACGTCCTGACTTTC CATSSSTGPSFSGANVLTF
TRBD2 TRBJ2-7 TRBV10-3 few TGTGCCGCCACGGGGGGAAACGAGCAGTACTTC CAATGGNEQYF
. TRBJ1-1 TRBV4-1 few TGCGCCAGCAGCCAAGCGTACCTTATGAACACTGAAGCTTTCTTT CASSQAYLMNTEAFF
. TRBJ2-3 TRBV29-1 . TGCAGCGTTGAAGGGAGGCCAGATACGCAGTATTTT CSVEGRPDTQYF
TRBD2 TRBJ2-7 TRBV20-1 few TGCAGTGCTAGACAAGCGGGAGTACACGAGCAGTACTTC CSARQAGVHEQYF
TRBD1 TRBJ1-2 TRBV20-1 . TGCAGTGCTAGAGATCAGGGCAGGGGGAGACACTATGGCTACACCTTC CSARDQGRGRHYGYTF
. TRBJ1-1 TRBV29-1 many TGCAGCGTTGAAGTAGGGAATGAAGCTTTCTTT CSVEVGNEAFF
. TRBJ2-3 TRBV29-1 few TGCAGCGTCGGAACCGGGACATCTACAGATACGCAGTATTTT CSVGTGTSTDTQYF
TRBD1 TRBJ1-4 TRBV28 . TGTGCCAGCAGAACCCTCAGGGGGATCGAACGGACTAATGAAAAACTGTTTTTT CASRTLRGIERTNEKLFF
. TRBJ1-1 TRBV7-9 few TGTGCCAGCAGCTTGATTCCCTCGAACACTGAAGCTTTCTTT CASSLIPSNTEAFF
TRBD2 TRBJ2-1 TRBV5-1 . TGCGCCAGCAGCTCTAGGGCGGGGGGGCTCTACAATGAGCAGTTCTTC CASSSRAGGLYNEQFF
TRBD1 TRBJ1-2 TRBV20-1 many TGCAGTGCCACAGGACAGGGACTAAGCTATGGCTACACCTTC CSATGQGLSYGYTF
TRBD2 TRBJ2-1 TRBV7-9 . TGTGCCAGCAGCTTCGCTACTAGCGAGTCCTACAATGAGCAGTTCTTC CASSFATSESYNEQFF
. TRBJ1-5 TRBV5-1 few TGCGCCAGCAGCTTAGGGGACCCCGGATATAGCAATCAGCCCCAGCATTTT CASSLGDPGYSNQPQHF